This TCR beta chain came from a study of shared T cell receptors in the human thymus. Method: immunoSEQ multiplex PCR; TCRdb's copy keeps in-frame clones and lacks some. This repertoire shows 640,000 or so clones, more than 70% found once; its top ten account for about 0.0094%. Germline assignment: CDR1 SGHRS and CDR2 YFSETQ. V was pared by 2 bases and J by 5 bases, with 12 bases of the junction left unmatched. The CDR3 runs to 16 residues. The same data also contributed to another study, on human thymus T cells.

The TCR was taken from a boy under two years old with a congenital heart defect. Sequencing was carried out using thymocytes. The chain carries TRBV5-1 and TRBJ2-5, with TRBD2 identical over 7 bases. The CDR3 is CASSFPRLGGLETQYF. In DNA form, the CDR3 reads TGCGCCAGCAGCTTCCCCCGCTTGGGGGGGTTGGAGACCCAGTACTTC.